This TCR beta chain comes out of a study of T-cell reconstitution after alpha-beta-depleted transplantation in children. The CDR3 has 18 residues. Germline CDR1 reads DFQATT; CDR2 reads SNEGSKA (reference sequence). V was shortened by 6 bases and J by 0 bases, with 24 bases between the two germline ends. This clonotype has only a few counts. Preparation of the TCRbeta library used unique molecular identifiers. TCRdb itself ran the PCR reads through MiXCR, one entry per CDR3 protein. The sample consists of around 680,000 distinct CDR3 sequences, about 15% of them appearing once. The sequencing here drew on PBMCs from the stem cell graft donor, taken from the stem cell graft. This TCR was sampled from a human donor who donated a stem cell graft to a child with acute myeloid leukemia. The chain recombines TRBV20-1 with TRBJ1-3; no firm D call. CDR3 in DNA: TGCAGTGCGAGATTCGCCCGGAAGACCCTCAGCTCTGGAAACACCATATATTTT. Its translation is CSARFARKTLSSGNTIYF.